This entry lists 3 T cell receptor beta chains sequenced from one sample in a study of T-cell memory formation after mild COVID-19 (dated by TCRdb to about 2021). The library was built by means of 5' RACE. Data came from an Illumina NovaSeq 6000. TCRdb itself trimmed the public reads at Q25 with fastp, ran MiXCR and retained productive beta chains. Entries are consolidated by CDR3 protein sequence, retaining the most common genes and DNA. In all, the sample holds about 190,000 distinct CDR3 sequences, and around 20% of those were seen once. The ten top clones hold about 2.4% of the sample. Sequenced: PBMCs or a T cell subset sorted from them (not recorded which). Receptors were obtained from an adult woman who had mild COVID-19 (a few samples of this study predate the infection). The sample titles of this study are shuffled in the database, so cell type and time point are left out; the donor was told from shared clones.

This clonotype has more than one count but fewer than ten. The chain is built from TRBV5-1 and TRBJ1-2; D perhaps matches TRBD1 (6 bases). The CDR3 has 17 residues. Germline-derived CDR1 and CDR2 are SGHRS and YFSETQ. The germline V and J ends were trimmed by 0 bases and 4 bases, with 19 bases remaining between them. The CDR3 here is CASSLATGRGISYGYTF. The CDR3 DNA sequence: TGCGCCAGCAGCTTGGCTACAGGGCGAGGGATTTCCTATGGCTACACCTTC.

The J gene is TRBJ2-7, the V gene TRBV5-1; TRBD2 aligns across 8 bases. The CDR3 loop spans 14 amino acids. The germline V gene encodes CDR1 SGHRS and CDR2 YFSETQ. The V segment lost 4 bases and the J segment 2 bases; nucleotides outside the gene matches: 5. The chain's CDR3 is CASSPGTRPYEQYF. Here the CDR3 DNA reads TGCGCCAGCAGCCCCGGGACTAGACCCTACGAGCAGTACTTC.

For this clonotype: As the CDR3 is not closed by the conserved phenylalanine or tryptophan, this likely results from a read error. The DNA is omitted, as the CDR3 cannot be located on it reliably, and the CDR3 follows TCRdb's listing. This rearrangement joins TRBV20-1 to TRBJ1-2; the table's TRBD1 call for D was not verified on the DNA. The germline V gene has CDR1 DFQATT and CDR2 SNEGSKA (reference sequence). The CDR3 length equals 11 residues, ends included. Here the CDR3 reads CSARGGGTAEV.